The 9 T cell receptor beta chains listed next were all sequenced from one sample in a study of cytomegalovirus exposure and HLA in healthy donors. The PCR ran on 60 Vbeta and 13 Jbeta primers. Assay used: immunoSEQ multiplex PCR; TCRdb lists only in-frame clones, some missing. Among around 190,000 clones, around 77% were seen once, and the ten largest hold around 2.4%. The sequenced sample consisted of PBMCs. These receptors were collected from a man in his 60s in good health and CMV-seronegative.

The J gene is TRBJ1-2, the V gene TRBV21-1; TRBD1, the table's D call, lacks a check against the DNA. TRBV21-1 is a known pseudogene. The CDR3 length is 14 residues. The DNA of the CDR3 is TGTGCCAGCAGCAAAACCCACACTCAGGATGGCTACACCTTC. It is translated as CASSKTHTQDGYTF.

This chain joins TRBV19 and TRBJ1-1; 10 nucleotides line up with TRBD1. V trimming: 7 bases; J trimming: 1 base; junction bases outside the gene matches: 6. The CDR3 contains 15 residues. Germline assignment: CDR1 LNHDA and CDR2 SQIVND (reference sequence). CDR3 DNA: TGTGCCAGTAAACTCCGGGACAGGGGGAACACTGAAGCTTTCTTT. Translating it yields CASKLRDRGNTEAFF.

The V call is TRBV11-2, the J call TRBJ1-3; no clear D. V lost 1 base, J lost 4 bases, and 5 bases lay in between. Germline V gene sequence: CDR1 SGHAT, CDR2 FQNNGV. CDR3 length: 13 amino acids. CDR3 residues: CASSLVAGNTIYF. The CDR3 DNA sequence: TGTGCCAGCAGCTTAGTGGCCGGAAACACCATATATTTT.

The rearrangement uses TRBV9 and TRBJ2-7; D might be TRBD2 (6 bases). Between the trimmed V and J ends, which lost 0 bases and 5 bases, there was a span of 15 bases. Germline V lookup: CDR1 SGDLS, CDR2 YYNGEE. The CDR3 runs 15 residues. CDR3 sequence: CASSVGAGSRDEQYF. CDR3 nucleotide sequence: TGTGCCAGCAGCGTAGGGGCGGGATCCCGGGACGAGCAGTACTTC.

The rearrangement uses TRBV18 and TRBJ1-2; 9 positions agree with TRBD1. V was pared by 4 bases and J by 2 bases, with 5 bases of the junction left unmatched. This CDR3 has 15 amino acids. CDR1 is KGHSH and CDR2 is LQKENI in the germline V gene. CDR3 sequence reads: CASSRPGQGNYGYTF. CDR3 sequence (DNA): TGTGCCAGCTCACGACCGGGACAGGGAAACTATGGCTACACCTTC.

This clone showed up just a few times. This CDR3 is CASSLLAGVQRKETQYF. The CDR3, as DNA: TGTGCCAGCAGTTTATTAGCGGGGGTGCAAAGAAAAGAGACCCAGTACTTC. The chain joins TRBV28 to TRBJ2-5; 9 bases agree with TRBD2. Germline CDR1 is MDHEN and CDR2 is SYDVKM. The CDR3 contains 17 residues. The trim removed 1 base at V and 3 bases at J, leaving 9 bases unmatched. The whole variable domain, filled in from reference TRBV28 and TRBJ2-5, reads DVKVTQSSRYLVKRTGEKVFLECVQDMDHENMFWYRQDPGLGLRLIYFSYDVKMKEKGDIPEGYSVSREKKERFSLILESASTNQTSMYLCASSLLAGVQRKETQYFGPGTRLLVL.

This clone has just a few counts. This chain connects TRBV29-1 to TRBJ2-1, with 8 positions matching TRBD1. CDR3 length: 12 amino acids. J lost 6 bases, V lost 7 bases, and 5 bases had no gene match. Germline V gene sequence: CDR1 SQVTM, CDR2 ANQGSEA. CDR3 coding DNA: TGCAGCGCCTCGACAGGGGCCAATGAGCAGTTCTTC. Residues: CSASTGANEQFF.

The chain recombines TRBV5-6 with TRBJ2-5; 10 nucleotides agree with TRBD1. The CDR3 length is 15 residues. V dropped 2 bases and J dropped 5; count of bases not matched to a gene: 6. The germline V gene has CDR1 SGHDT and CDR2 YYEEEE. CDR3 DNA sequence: TGTGCCAGCAGCTTAGCGACAGGGGGCGGGGAGACCCAGTACTTC. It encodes CASSLATGGGETQYF.

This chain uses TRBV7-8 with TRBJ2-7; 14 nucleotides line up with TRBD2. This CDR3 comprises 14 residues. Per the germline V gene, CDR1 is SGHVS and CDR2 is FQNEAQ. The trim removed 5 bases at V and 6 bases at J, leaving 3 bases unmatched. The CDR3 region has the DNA TGTGCCAGCAGCCGGACTAGCGGGGGGCGCGAGCAGTACTTC. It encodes CASSRTSGGREQYF.